The text below deals with one TCR beta chain. Its matching antigen is unknown. MiXCR was run by TCRdb on the RT-PCR reads, yielding one entry per CDR3 protein. The sample yields approximately 490,000 distinct CDR3 sequences, approximately 7.3% seen once. This record comes from a study of response to subunit inactivated influenza vaccine. Study observations and caveats: Each seasonal influenza vaccination recruits few new T cells, the authors suggested.

The sample was PBMCs from blood, taken roughly 24 months after vaccination. This clonotype was sampled from a man between 50 and 69 years old who received an inactivated influenza vaccine.

CDR3 region: CASSLPFKGGELFF. The CDR3 region has the DNA TGTGCCAGCAGCCTACCTTTTAAGGGCGGGGAGCTGTTTTTT. The chain couples TRBV7-6 to TRBJ2-2; the D is unclear. Germline V gene sequence: CDR1 SGHVS, CDR2 FNYEAQ. Between the trimmed V and J ends, which lost 5 bases and 7 bases, there was a span of 14 bases. The CDR3 has 14 amino acids.